The next 11 T cell receptor beta chains were all read from a single sample in a study of T cells after yellow fever vaccination. TCRdb independently ran MiXCR on the 5' RACE reads; one entry per CDR3 protein. Here the sample spans hundreds of thousands of distinct CDR3 sequences, roughly 20% being singletons. The sample in question was PBMCs, obtained before the yellow fever booster vaccination. All receptors come from a man aged 18 to 30 who received the YFV17D yellow fever vaccine.

This clonotype was found a few times. V is TRBV7-8 and J is TRBJ2-3; tentative D call: TRBD2 (5 bases). V lost 5 bases and J lost 7, with 13 bases in between. From germline, CDR1 is SGHVS and CDR2 FQNEAQ. The CDR3 runs to 13 residues. CDR3 coding DNA: TGTGCCAGCAGCGCAACACTAGTCTATACGCAGTATTTT. This codes for CASSATLVYTQYF.

The rearrangement joins TRBV5-1 to TRBJ2-2; the D gene is possibly TRBD1 (6 bases). The ends were cut back, 0 bases at V and 7 bases at J, with 16 bases in the middle. Germline assignment: CDR1 SGHRS and CDR2 YFSETQ. The CDR3 extends over 16 amino acids. Written as DNA, the CDR3 is TGCGCCAGCAGCTTGGCAAGGGCAGGGGAGAACGGGGAGCTGTTTTTT. Protein: CASSLARAGENGELFF.

A few counts support this clonotype. CDR3 sequence reads: CASSLTQTDGYTF. In nucleotides, the CDR3 is TGTGCCAGCAGTCTGACTCAGACAGATGGCTACACCTTC. The chain combines TRBV12-3 or TRBV12-4 with TRBJ1-2; D may be TRBD1 (5 bases). This CDR3 spans 13 amino acids. V was cut by 5 bases and J by 6 bases, with 13 bases left in between.

The rearrangement links TRBV12-3 or TRBV12-4 to TRBJ1-3; D gene uncertain. Trimming took 5 bases from V and 3 from J, leaving 17 bases between them. The CDR3 is 16 amino acids. The DNA of the CDR3 is TGTGCCAGCAGTGTGGGTCGTGACGTCGGTGGAAACACCATATATTTT. Translation: CASSVGRDVGGNTIYF.

This chain uses TRBV12-3 or TRBV12-4 with TRBJ2-2; D possibly corresponds to TRBD1 (6 bases). Trimming stripped 3 bases from V and 9 bases from J, with 14 bases between. The CDR3 length is 14 residues. The CDR3 DNA is TGTGCCAGCAGTTTTTGGCAGGGGAAGCGGGAGCTGTTTTTT. It encodes CASSFWQGKRELFF.

The chain combines TRBV4-3 with TRBJ1-4; 10 bases agree with TRBD1. CDR1 is LGHNA and CDR2 is YSLEER in the germline V gene. This CDR3 region has 16 residues. The J segment lost 3 bases and the V segment lost 1 base, leaving 2 bases of the junction unmatched. CDR3 amino acids: CASSQGGTGANEKLFF. In DNA form, the CDR3 reads TGCGCCAGCAGCCAAGGGGGGACAGGGGCTAATGAAAAACTGTTTTTT.

This clonotype was recorded a few times. The chain combines TRBV5-5 with TRBJ2-7; TRBD2 matches 8 bases. Trimming cost V 6 bases and J 7 bases; bases outside gene matches: 9. The length of the CDR3 is 13 residues. Germline CDR1 SGHKS, CDR2 YYEKEE (reference sequence). In nucleotides, the CDR3 is TGTGCCAGCACCGGGACTAGGTCGAGAGAGCAGTACGTC. Translated, it gives CASTGTRSREQYV.

The chain recombines TRBV4-1 with TRBJ1-4, with D maybe TRBD1 (5 bases). Trimming stripped 0 bases from V and 8 bases from J, with 16 bases between. CDR1 and CDR2 (germline): MGHRA, YSYEKL. The CDR3 length is 16 residues. CDR3 region: CASSQEGRGNREKLFF. The CDR3 DNA is TGCGCCAGCAGCCAAGAAGGCCGGGGGAATCGAGAAAAACTGTTTTTT.

V gene TRBV14 combines with J gene TRBJ1-1; D is perhaps TRBD1 (6 bases). V was clipped by 4 bases and J by 1 base, with 16 bases between them. The CDR3 covers 16 residues. The V gene's germline CDR1 is SGHDN and CDR2 FVKESK. The CDR3 DNA reads as TGTGCCAGCAGCCTCGATGGGGGGACAAGGAACACTGAAGCTTTCTTT. Protein product: CASSLDGGTRNTEAFF.

This clonotype was observed a few times. The gene calls are TRBV6-6 and TRBJ2-5, with D possibly being TRBD1 (5 bases). This CDR3 has 17 residues. Trimming removed 2 bases at V and 1 base at J, with 17 bases between. CDR1 is MNHNY, CDR2 SVGAGI, per germline (reference sequence). The CDR3 loop reads CASSYALRGSGQETQYF. In DNA, the CDR3 is TGTGCCAGCAGTTACGCCCTTAGGGGTTCAGGCCAAGAGACCCAGTACTTC.

The sample holds a few counts of this clonotype. The genes are TRBV4-1 and TRBJ1-1, with D possibly matching TRBD1 (5 bases). V was trimmed by 0 bases and J by 6 bases, leaving 11 bases between them. CDR1 and CDR2 from the germline V gene are MGHRA and YSYEKL. The CDR3 extends over 14 amino acids. CDR3 sequence reads: CASSQDPSGAEAFF. CDR3 in DNA: TGCGCCAGCAGCCAAGATCCATCGGGGGCTGAAGCTTTCTTT.